What follows are 5 T cell receptor beta chains derived from one specimen sequenced in a study of OX40 agonist ivuxolimab in advanced cancers. Profiling relied on immunoSEQ multiplex PCR, and the TCRdb table lists in-frame clones only, not all of them. The sample contains around 57,000 clones, about 92% of which appear only once. Here the sequenced sample was CD4+ or CD8+ T cells sorted from blood, taken in a trial of the OX40 agonist ivuxolimab. The source of these receptors is an adult with an advanced solid tumor such as melanoma, head and neck, liver or kidney cancer.

The chain joins TRBV28 to TRBJ2-1; perhaps TRBD2 as D (5 bases). Germline values: CDR1 MDHEN, CDR2 SYDVKM. CDR3 size: 16 residues. V lost 5 bases to trimming and J lost 4 bases, with 18 bases between them. CDR3 in amino acids: CASSTSHLAKYNEQFF. CDR3 DNA sequence: TGTGCCAGCAGTACTTCACACCTAGCCAAATACAATGAGCAGTTCTTC.

This clone has a handful of counts. The chain employs TRBV6-4 and TRBJ2-2; no definite D call. Germline V lookup: CDR1 MRHNA, CDR2 SNTAGT. The CDR3 has 14 residues. Trimming stripped 0 bases from V and 2 bases from J, with 4 bases between. The CDR3 protein is CASSDSPNTGELFF. CDR3 nucleotide sequence: TGTGCCAGCAGTGACTCCCCTAACACCGGGGAGCTGTTTTTT.

The J gene is TRBJ2-2, the V gene TRBV28; 7 nucleotides line up with TRBD1. After removal of 10 bases from V and 6 bases from J, the junction contained 11 bases not matched to a gene. The CDR3 extends over 14 amino acids. Germline V CDR1 and CDR2: MDHEN, SYDVKM. The CDR3 region has the DNA TGTGCCACTGGGCGGTCAGGGGGATCCGGGGAGCTGTTTTTT. Translating it yields CATGRSGGSGELFF.

This rearrangement joins TRBV5-1 to TRBJ1-6; D is unclear. In germline, CDR1 is SGHRS, CDR2 YFSETQ. Trimming took off 2 bases at V and 2 bases at J, with 11 bases between the two ends. This CDR3 has 16 amino acids. The CDR3 bases are TGCGCCAGCAGCTTAGACGGTACCCCCTATAATTCACCCCTCCACTTT. It codes for CASSLDGTPYNSPLHF.

The chain employs TRBV25-1 and TRBJ2-5; D perhaps matches TRBD2 (5 bases). This CDR3 region has 11 residues. The V and J ends lost 4 bases and 5 bases respectively, with 5 bases between them. From germline, CDR1 is MGHDK and CDR2 SYGVNS. The CDR3 loop is CASSGGETQYF. CDR3 nucleotide sequence: TGTGCCAGCAGTGGCGGGGAGACCCAGTACTTC. The full variable domain, rest sourced from reference TRBV25-1 and TRBJ2-5, is EADIYQTPRYLVIGTGKKITLECSQTMGHDKMYWYQQDPGMELHLIHYSYGVNSTEKGDLSSESTVSRIRTEHFPLTLESARPSHTSQYLCASSGGETQYFGPGTRLLVL.